The clone carrying this T cell receptor beta chain was seen only a few times. No antigen is known for it. This entry is derived from a study of T cells in narcolepsy. At the level of the study: Patients with NT1 or NT2 and healthy control donors were enrolled. Whole-study findings and limits: Healthy controls reportedly lacked the autoreactive clonotypes serially found in patients' blood. In some patient and control memory CD4+ samples, autoreactive clones were absent. Same-patient CSF and blood CD4+ T cell clonotypes included HCRT-specific and TRIB2-specific autoreactive ones.

Germline-derived CDR1 and CDR2 are MNHEY and SMNVEV (reference sequence). The CDR3 spans 15 residues. J gave up 2 bases and V 2 bases, and 2 bases lay outside the gene matches. The method was immunoSEQ multiplex PCR; TCRdb's version includes in-frame clones alone and lacks a portion of them. The profile covers 20,000 to 30,000 clones, with 55% to 80% appearing a single time and approximately 12% taken by the ten largest. This TCR derives from a human donor in good health. The chain is built from TRBV27 and TRBJ2-1, with 8 bases aligning to TRBD2. The sample consisted of memory (CD45RA-) CD4+ T cells from blood. CDR3 DNA: TGTGCCAGCAGTTTAATAGCGGGGACCTACAATGAGCAGTTCTTC. This gives the protein CASSLIAGTYNEQFF.